This note documents a single T cell receptor beta chain sequence. Germline-derived CDR1 and CDR2 are LNHDA and SQIVND (reference sequence). The CDR3 contains 17 residues. The junction had 5 bases not matched to a gene; V was cut back by 4 bases and J by 0 bases. This specimen comes from a study of T cell repertoires in cytomegalovirus infection. TCRdb passed the reads through MiXCR, listing each CDR3 protein once. This table has about 490,000 distinct CDR3 sequences, around 27% appearing once. V gene TRBV19 combines with J gene TRBJ2-1; 11 nucleotides align to TRBD2. The TCR comes from a human donor in good health (CMV status not recorded). Some clones in this sample may be carry-over from other donors' samples. Sequenced sample: PBMCs. The CDR3 nucleotides read TGTGCCAGTAGTAGGGGACTAGCGGTACCCTCCTACAATGAGCAGTTCTTC. Encoded protein: CASSRGLAVPSYNEQFF.